This T cell receptor (beta chain) was observed in a study of shared clonotypes between healthy human individuals. Naive CD8 cells lacked CD45RO, underwent positive selection for CCR7 and left out terminally differentiated effector memory CD45RA+ cells. Only Caucasian adults living in Nashville, Tennessee made up the donor group. Clones were sequenced by immunoSEQ multiplex PCR, and TCRdb holds only the in-frame ones, with some missing. Here the sample spans 1.5 million to 2.5 million clones, about 94% being singletons. Germline loops: CDR1 MNHEY, CDR2 SMNVEV (reference sequence). The V and J ends lost 0 bases and 4 bases respectively, with 9 bases between them. The CDR3 loop spans 14 amino acids.

Source material: naive CD8+ T cells sorted from blood. The TCR was taken from a man younger than 35 in good health. The genes are TRBV27 and TRBJ2-5; D may be TRBD1 or TRBD2 (5 bases each). In DNA form, the CDR3 reads TGTGCCAGCAGTTTATCGATGGGGACAGAGACCCAGTACTTC. The encoded protein is CASSLSMGTETQYF.